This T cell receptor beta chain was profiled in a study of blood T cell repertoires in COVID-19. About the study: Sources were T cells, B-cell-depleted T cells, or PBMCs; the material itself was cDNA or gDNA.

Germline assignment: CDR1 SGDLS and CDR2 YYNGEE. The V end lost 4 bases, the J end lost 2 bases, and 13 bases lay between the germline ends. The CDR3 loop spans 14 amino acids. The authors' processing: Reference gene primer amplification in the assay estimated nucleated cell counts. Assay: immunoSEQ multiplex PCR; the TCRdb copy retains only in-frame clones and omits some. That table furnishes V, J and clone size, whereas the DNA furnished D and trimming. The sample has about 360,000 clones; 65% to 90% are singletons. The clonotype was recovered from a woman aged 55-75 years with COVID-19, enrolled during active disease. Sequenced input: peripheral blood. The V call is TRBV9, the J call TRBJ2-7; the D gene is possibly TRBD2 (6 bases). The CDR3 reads CASSTQGLTYEQYF. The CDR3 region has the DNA TGTGCCAGCAGCACCCAGGGACTTACCTACGAGCAGTACTTC.